These 18 T cell receptor beta chains were all obtained from the same sample, sequenced in a study of blood T cell repertoires in COVID-19. The repertoire was sequenced with immunoSEQ multiplex PCR; TCRdb's copy has only in-frame clones and lacks some. The table lists approximately 300,000 clones, 70% to 90% of them singletons. Material for sequencing was peripheral blood. The source of these receptors is a woman aged 45-59 years with active or convalescent COVID-19.

This clone is a singleton in its sample. The chain combines TRBV9 with TRBJ2-2; 7 nucleotides align to TRBD1. With V trimmed by 4 bases and J by 5 bases, 11 bases remained unmatched. Germline CDR1 SGDLS, CDR2 YYNGEE. The CDR3 spans 16 residues. CDR3 region: CASSSPGQSGTGELFF. DNA of the CDR3: TGTGCCAGCAGCTCTCCGGGACAGTCCGGAACCGGGGAGCTGTTTTTT. The full variable domain, its missing parts supplied by reference TRBV9 and TRBJ2-2, is DSGVTQTPKHLITATGQRVTLRCSPRSGDLSVYWYQQSLDQGLQFLIQYYNGEERAKGNILERFSAQQFPDLHSELNLSSLELGDSALYFCASSSPGQSGTGELFFGEGSRLTVL.

This clone appeared a single time. The chain links TRBV6-4 to TRBJ2-1; 9 bases fit TRBD2. V lost 0 bases and J lost 9; bases outside the gene matches: 6. The CDR3 spans 15 residues. CDR1 and CDR2 (germline): MRHNA, SNTAGT. This CDR3 reads CASSDSSLAGTEQFF. CDR3 nucleotide sequence: TGTGCCAGCAGTGACTCGAGTCTAGCGGGAACTGAGCAGTTCTTC.

The DNA of the CDR3 is TGTGCCAGCAGTCGGGAGGCGGAGTCAGAGCAGTTCTTC. It encodes CASSREAESEQFF. This chain joins TRBV5-4 and TRBJ2-1; 7 bases are a match to TRBD2. CDR1 and CDR2 (germline): SGHNT, YYREEE (reference sequence). The trim removed 5 bases at V and 10 bases at J, leaving 9 bases unmatched. The CDR3 is made up of 13 amino acids.

This clone showed up just a few times. The V call is TRBV19, the J call TRBJ2-1, with 8 nucleotides matching TRBD2. Looked up from germline, CDR1 is LNHDA and CDR2 is SQIVND (reference sequence). The CDR3 loop spans 17 amino acids. Trimming at V came to 3 bases and at J to 5 bases, leaving 12 bases not matched to a gene. DNA of the CDR3: TGTGCCAGTAGTATCGGGACTAGTGGCGGAACCCACAATGAGCAGTTCTTC. Its protein is CASSIGTSGGTHNEQFF.

The rearrangement uses TRBV24-1 and TRBJ1-4; D is uncertain. Trimming left V 3 bases short and J 7 bases short, with 8 bases between. Germline CDR1 reads KGHDR; CDR2 reads SFDVKD. The CDR3 spans 13 residues. CDR3 in amino acids: CATSDPGVEKLFF. The CDR3 nucleotides are TGTGCCACCAGTGATCCAGGCGTTGAAAAACTGTTTTTT.

This clone has only a few counts. The V gene is TRBV5-4, the J gene TRBJ1-2, with 8 bases aligning to TRBD1. The CDR3 runs 16 residues. V trimming: 4 bases; J trimming: 3 bases; junction bases outside the gene matches: 11. Germline-derived CDR1 and CDR2 are SGHNT and YYREEE (reference sequence). CDR3 protein: CASSPGVTGVDYGYTF. The CDR3 coding sequence is TGTGCCAGCAGCCCGGGAGTGACAGGGGTTGACTATGGCTACACCTTC.

V gene TRBV19 combines with J gene TRBJ2-3, with TRBD2 matching over 8 bases. This CDR3 region has 14 residues. Losses at the gene ends were 7 bases for V and 4 bases for J; bases not matched to a gene: 7. Germline CDR1 and CDR2: LNHDA and SQIVND (reference sequence). The DNA of the CDR3 is TGTGCCAGTACCATCGGACTAGCCTCAGATACGCAGTATTTT. It yields the protein CASTIGLASDTQYF.

The V gene is TRBV6-5, the J gene TRBJ2-3; 7 bases line up with TRBD1. V lost 5 bases to trimming and J lost 2 bases; unmatched junction nucleotides: 7. The germline CDR1 and CDR2 sequences are MNHEY and SVGAGI. The CDR3 consists of 15 residues. The CDR3 here is CASSRMTGSTDTQYF. DNA for the CDR3: TGTGCCAGCAGTCGAATGACAGGGTCCACAGATACGCAGTATTTT.

This chain links TRBV5-1 with TRBJ2-4; 9 bases map to TRBD1. The CDR3 runs 17 residues. J lost 12 bases, V lost 0 bases, and 16 bases had no gene match. Germline CDR1 is SGHRS and CDR2 is YFSETQ. The CDR3 coding sequence is TGCGCCAGCAGCTTGGCCACCGGGACAGGGTGGGGGACAGCTCAGTACTTC. It translates to CASSLATGTGWGTAQYF.

The J gene is TRBJ1-1, the V gene TRBV19, with D perhaps matching TRBD1 (5 bases). V was pared by 5 bases and J by 4 bases, with 17 bases between. The CDR3 spans 15 residues. Germline-derived CDR1 and CDR2 are LNHDA and SQIVND (reference sequence). The CDR3 reads CASSPGTGLGTEAFF. The CDR3, as DNA: TGTGCCAGTAGTCCCGGGACTGGGTTGGGCACTGAAGCTTTCTTT. Full variable domain (rest looked up from reference TRBV19 and TRBJ1-1): DGGITQSPKYLFRKEGQNVTLSCEQNLNHDAMYWYRQDPGQGLRLIYYSQIVNDFQKGDIAEGYSVSREKKESFPLTVTSAQKNPTAFYLCASSPGTGLGTEAFFGQGTRLTVV.

This chain links TRBV5-6 with TRBJ1-1; no clear D gene. Trimming left V 0 bases short and J 6 bases short, with 9 bases between. There are 13 residues in the CDR3. The germline gives CDR1 SGHDT, CDR2 YYEEEE. CDR3 loop: CASSLEEASEAFF. In DNA form, the CDR3 reads TGTGCCAGCAGCTTGGAGGAGGCATCTGAAGCTTTCTTT.

The chain uses TRBV6-1 and TRBJ1-5; 7 bases match TRBD1. With 2 bases clipped from V and 2 bases from J, the junction kept 9 bases outside the gene matches. Germline CDR1 is MNHNS and CDR2 is SASEGT. CDR3 size: 17 residues. In nucleotides, the CDR3 is TGTGCCAGCAGTGAACTGGACAGGTGGGATGGCAATCAGCCCCAGCATTTT. Its protein is CASSELDRWDGNQPQHF.

The chain employs TRBV7-8 and TRBJ2-7; TRBD2 matches 7 bases. J was trimmed by 7 bases and V by 5 bases; bases with no gene match: 14. Germline CDR1 SGHVS, CDR2 FQNEAQ. The CDR3 sequence is 15 residues long. The CDR3 DNA reads as TGTGCCAGCAGCCTTAGGGGAGGGAGGGTTTCGGAGCAGTACTTC. Encoded protein: CASSLRGGRVSEQYF.

V is TRBV7-2 and J is TRBJ1-3; no definite D call. This CDR3 spans 15 amino acids. V was clipped by 0 bases and J by 0 bases, with 6 bases between them. CDR1 is SGHTA and CDR2 is FQGNSA in the germline V gene. CDR3 in amino acids: CASSLAPFSGNTIYF. CDR3 coding DNA: TGTGCCAGCAGCTTAGCTCCCTTCTCTGGAAACACCATATATTTT.

V usage is TRBV12-3 or TRBV12-4 and J usage is TRBJ1-1; D possibly corresponds to TRBD1 (5 bases). This CDR3 comprises 13 residues. The germline V and J ends were trimmed by 4 bases and 4 bases, with 10 bases remaining between them. CDR3 bases: TGTGCCAGCAGTTCTAGGGGAGGCACTGAAGCTTTCTTT. It translates to CASSSRGGTEAFF.

This chain uses TRBV6-1 with TRBJ1-4; 7 bases line up with TRBD1. J lost 4 bases, V lost 1 base, and 3 bases had no gene match. The germline gives CDR1 MNHNS, CDR2 SASEGT. The CDR3 has 15 residues. Written as DNA, the CDR3 is TGTGCCAGCAGTGAAGAAGGGGGCCTTAATGAAAAACTGTTTTTT. Its translation: CASSEEGGLNEKLFF.

The V call is TRBV29-1, the J call TRBJ2-7; 9 positions agree with TRBD1. J gave up 0 bases and V 5 bases, and 8 bases lay outside the gene matches. The CDR3 has 15 amino acids. Germline V lookup: CDR1 SQVTM, CDR2 ANQGSEA. Here the CDR3 DNA reads TGCAGCGTTAAAACCGGGACAGGGAGCTCCTACGAGCAGTACTTC. Translation: CSVKTGTGSSYEQYF.

This chain uses TRBV6-5 with TRBJ2-7; unclear D gene. Germline V CDR1 and CDR2: MNHEY, SVGAGI. The CDR3 is made up of 14 amino acids. Trimming removed 2 bases from V and 4 bases from J, with 12 bases in between. The DNA for the CDR3 is TGTGCCAGCAGTTACACACCCTTAACGTACGAGCAGTACTTC. Translation: CASSYTPLTYEQYF.